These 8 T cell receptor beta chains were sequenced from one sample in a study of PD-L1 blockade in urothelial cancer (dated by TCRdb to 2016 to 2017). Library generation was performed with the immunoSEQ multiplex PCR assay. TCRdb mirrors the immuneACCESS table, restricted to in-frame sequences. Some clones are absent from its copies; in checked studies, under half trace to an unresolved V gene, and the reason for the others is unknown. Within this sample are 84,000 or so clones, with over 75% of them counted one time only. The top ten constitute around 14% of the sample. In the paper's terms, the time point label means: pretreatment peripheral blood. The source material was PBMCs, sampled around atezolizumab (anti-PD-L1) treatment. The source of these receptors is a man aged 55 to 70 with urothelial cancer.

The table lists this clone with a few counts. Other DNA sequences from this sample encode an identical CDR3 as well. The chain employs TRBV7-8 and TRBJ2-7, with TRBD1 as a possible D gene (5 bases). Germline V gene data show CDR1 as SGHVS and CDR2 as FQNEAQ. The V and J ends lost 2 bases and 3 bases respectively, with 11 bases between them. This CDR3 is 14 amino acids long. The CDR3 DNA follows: TGTGCCAGCAGCTTAAAGGGGCTGGTCTACGAGCAGTACTTC. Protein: CASSLKGLVYEQYF.

The CDR3 sequence is CASSFIVSPSGNTIYF. For the CDR3, the DNA is TGTGCCAGCAGTTTTATTGTCTCCCCCTCTGGAAACACCATATATTTT. The genes are TRBV28 and TRBJ1-3; D call uncertain. Trimming pared 3 bases from V and 0 bases from J, leaving 12 bases between. CDR1 and CDR2 (germline): MDHEN, SYDVKM. This CDR3 has 16 amino acids. The variable domain in full, with the rest retrieved from reference TRBV28 and TRBJ1-3, is DVKVTQSSRYLVKRTGEKVFLECVQDMDHENMFWYRQDPGLGLRLIYFSYDVKMKEKGDIPEGYSVSREKKERFSLILESASTNQTSMYLCASSFIVSPSGNTIYFGEGSWLTVV.

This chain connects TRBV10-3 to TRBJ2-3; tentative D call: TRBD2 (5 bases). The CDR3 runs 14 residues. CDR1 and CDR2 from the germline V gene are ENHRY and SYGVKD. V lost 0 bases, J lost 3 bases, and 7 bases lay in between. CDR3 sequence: CAISESLATDTQYF. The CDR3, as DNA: TGTGCCATCAGTGAGTCGTTAGCGACAGATACGCAGTATTTT.

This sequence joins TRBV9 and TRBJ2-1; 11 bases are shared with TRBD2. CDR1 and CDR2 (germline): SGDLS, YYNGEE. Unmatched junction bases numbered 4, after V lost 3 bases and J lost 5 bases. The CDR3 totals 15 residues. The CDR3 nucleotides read TGTGCCAGCAGCGCGACTAGCGGGGTTGACAATGAGCAGTTCTTC. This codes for CASSATSGVDNEQFF.

CDR3 protein: CASTLGLRPEGELFF. CDR3 coding DNA: TGTGCCAGCACTCTGGGACTGCGCCCGGAGGGGGAGCTGTTTTTT. J is TRBJ2-2 and V is TRBV28; tentative D call: TRBD2 (6 bases). Germline V CDR1 and CDR2: MDHEN, SYDVKM. The CDR3 extends over 15 amino acids. With 7 bases removed from V and 8 bases from J, the gap between germline ends came to 20 bases.

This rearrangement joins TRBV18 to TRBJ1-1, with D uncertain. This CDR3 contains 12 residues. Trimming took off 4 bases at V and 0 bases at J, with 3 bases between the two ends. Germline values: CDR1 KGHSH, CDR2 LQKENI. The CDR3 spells CASSHMNTEAFF. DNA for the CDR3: TGTGCCAGCTCACACATGAACACTGAAGCTTTCTTT.

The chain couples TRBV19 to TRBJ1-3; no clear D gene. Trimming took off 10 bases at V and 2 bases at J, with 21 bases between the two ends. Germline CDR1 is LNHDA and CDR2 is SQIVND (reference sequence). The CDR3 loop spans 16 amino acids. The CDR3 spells CATTSIYSGPGNTIYF. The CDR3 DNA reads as TGTGCCACAACTTCCATATACAGTGGGCCTGGAAACACCATATATTTT.

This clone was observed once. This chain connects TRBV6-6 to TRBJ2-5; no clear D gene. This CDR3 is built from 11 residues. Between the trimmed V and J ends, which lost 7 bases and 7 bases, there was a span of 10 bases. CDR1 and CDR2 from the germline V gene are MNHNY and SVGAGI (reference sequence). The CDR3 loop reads CASKILGTQYF. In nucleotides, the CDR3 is TGTGCCAGCAAGATACTCGGGACCCAGTACTTC.